This T cell receptor (beta chain) came from a study of vaccination and CD4 T cells after COVID-19. The time point is: late sampling 161 to 241 days after vaccination in a few convalescent patients. A single record per CDR3 protein comes from TCRdb applying MiXCR to the PCR reads. The table lists about 29,000 distinct CDR3 sequences, about 47% of them singletons, with about 5.8% in the top ten. Comments on this clonotype: One junction end disagrees with the germline gene, perhaps due to a read error.

The CDR3 runs 14 residues. The germline CDR1 and CDR2 sequences are DFQATT and SNEGSKA (reference sequence). This clonotype was sampled from a human donor who had recovered from COVID-19. This sample comprised CD4+ T cells from blood, obtained about 7 months after SARS-CoV-2 vaccination. This chain joins TRBV20-1 and TRBJ1-5; D gene unclear. The CDR3 spells CSPRANLSNQPQHF. The DNA of the CDR3 is TGCAGTCCTAGGGCAAATCTTAGCAATCAGCCCCAGCATTTT.